This T cell receptor (beta chain) stems from a study of shared clonotypes between healthy human individuals. V dropped 3 bases and J dropped 8; count of bases not matched to a gene: 6. The germline V gene has CDR1 LGHNT and CDR2 FRNRAP. CDR3 size: 13 residues. Data came from immunoSEQ multiplex PCR; TCRdb stores just in-frame clones and leaves some out. The sample comprises some 2.1 million clones, 95% of which are singletons, and 0.1% to 0.15% rests with the top ten. The receptor was isolated from a man between 18 and 35 years old in good health. The V and J genes are TRBV12-5 and TRBJ1-2; 7 nucleotides match TRBD1. Sequenced: naive CD4+ T cells sorted from blood. Subset indicated: CD45RA+ positively selected. The CDR3 region has the DNA TGTGCTAGTGGTTTTGAGGGGGCGCGGGGCTACACCTTC. This sequence encodes CASGFEGARGYTF. The complete variable domain, with remaining parts taken from reference TRBV12-5 and TRBJ1-2, reads DARVTQTPRHKVTEMGQEVTMRCQPILGHNTVFWYRQTMMQGLELLAYFRNRAPLDDSGMPKDRFSAEMPDATLATLKIQPSEPRDSAVYFCASGFEGARGYTFGSGTRLTVV.